This is a list of T cell receptor beta chains from one sample in a study of control samples from healthy donors and cancer patients. The method was immunoSEQ multiplex PCR; TCRdb's version includes in-frame clones alone and lacks a portion of them. The table shows 100,000 or so clones, with roughly 80% occurring only once. The sequenced material came from blood. The receptors originated from a woman aged 50 to 60 in good health. The CDR3 runs from the conserved cysteine through the conserved F or W. A D gene is named only where the DNA matches it firmly. Size is stated for part of the rows, as once, few or many counts, or as a class when the clone is expanded.

clone_size: NA
d_call: NA
j_call: TRBJ2-1
v_call: TRBV5-1
cdr3_nt: TGCGCCAGCAGGATCGACCGGGCGCACAATGAGCAGTTCTTC
cdr3_aa: CASRIDRAHNEQFF

clone_size: NA
d_call: NA
j_call: TRBJ2-6
v_call: TRBV6-5
cdr3_nt: TGTGCCAGCAGTTACCCGACGCCCTCTGGGGCCAACGTCCTGACTTTC
cdr3_aa: CASSYPTPSGANVLTF

clone_size: few
d_call: NA
j_call: TRBJ1-5
v_call: TRBV19
cdr3_nt: TGTGCCAGTAGGACAGTGAATCAGCCCCAGCATTTT
cdr3_aa: CASRTVNQPQHF

clone_size: NA
d_call: TRBD2
j_call: TRBJ2-5
v_call: TRBV4-3
cdr3_nt: TGCGCCAGCAGCCGAACCTTAGCGGGGTACCAAGAGACCCAGTACTTC
cdr3_aa: CASSRTLAGYQETQYF

clone_size: NA
d_call: TRBD2
j_call: TRBJ2-1
v_call: TRBV19
cdr3_nt: TGTGCCAGTAGTAGAACTAGCGGGAGATTAGGTGAGCAGTTCTTC
cdr3_aa: CASSRTSGRLGEQFF

clone_size: NA
d_call: NA
j_call: TRBJ1-1
v_call: TRBV7-9
cdr3_nt: TGTGCCAGCAGCCCAGAAGGGTTGACTGAAGCTTTCTTT
cdr3_aa: CASSPEGLTEAFF

clone_size: once
d_call: NA
j_call: TRBJ2-5
v_call: TRBV6-2/TRBV6-3
cdr3_nt: TGTGCCAGCAGTTATGCAGAGACCCAGTACTTC
cdr3_aa: CASSYAETQYF

clone_size: NA
d_call: TRBD2
j_call: TRBJ2-1
v_call: TRBV24-1
cdr3_nt: TGTGCCAGTAGCGGGAGGGTTTACAATGAGCAGTTCTTC
cdr3_aa: CASSGRVYNEQFF

clone_size: NA
d_call: TRBD2
j_call: TRBJ2-5
v_call: TRBV28
cdr3_nt: TGTGCCAGCAGTTTTCTAGCGGGGGGGCAAGAGACCCAGTACTTC
cdr3_aa: CASSFLAGGQETQYF

clone_size: NA
d_call: NA
j_call: TRBJ2-7
v_call: TRBV7-2
cdr3_nt: TGTGCCAGCAGCTTAGTTGTATCCTACGAGCAGTACTTC
cdr3_aa: CASSLVVSYEQYF

clone_size: NA
d_call: TRBD1
j_call: TRBJ2-2
v_call: TRBV6-5
cdr3_nt: TGTGCCAGCGGGGACAGGGTCACCGGGGAGCTGTTTTTT
cdr3_aa: CASGDRVTGELFF

clone_size: NA
d_call: NA
j_call: TRBJ1-5
v_call: TRBV12-3/TRBV12-4
cdr3_nt: TGTGCCAGCAGCCGGGGAGGGGATCAGCCCCAGCATTTT
cdr3_aa: CASSRGGDQPQHF

clone_size: NA
d_call: NA
j_call: TRBJ2-7
v_call: TRBV6-6
cdr3_nt: TGTGCCAGCGCGGAGAGGGGCAACTACGAGCAGTACTTC
cdr3_aa: CASAERGNYEQYF

clone_size: NA
d_call: NA
j_call: TRBJ1-5
v_call: TRBV28
cdr3_nt: TGTGCCAGCACCGCGGGCCACCACCCCCAGCATTTT
cdr3_aa: CASTAGHHPQHF

clone_size: NA
d_call: TRBD1
j_call: TRBJ2-2
v_call: TRBV5-1
cdr3_nt: TGCGCCAGCAGCTCGGCCGGGACAGGGGGCGGCGGGGAGCTGTTTTTT
cdr3_aa: CASSSAGTGGGGELFF

clone_size: NA
d_call: NA
j_call: TRBJ2-3
v_call: TRBV10-3
cdr3_nt: TGTGCCATCAGTGAGTCAGGAGGAGGTGCTACAGATACGCAGTATTTT
cdr3_aa: CAISESGGGATDTQYF

clone_size: few
d_call: NA
j_call: TRBJ1-1
v_call: TRBV5-1
cdr3_nt: TGCGCCAGCAGCTTGGACAGGGTGGGGACTGAAGCTTTCTTT
cdr3_aa: CASSLDRVGTEAFF

clone_size: NA
d_call: TRBD1
j_call: TRBJ1-6
v_call: TRBV30
cdr3_nt: TGTGCCTGGAGTGTAACAGGGGATTCACCCCTCCACTTT
cdr3_aa: CAWSVTGDSPLHF

clone_size: NA
d_call: NA
j_call: TRBJ2-1
v_call: TRBV18
cdr3_nt: TGTGCCAGCTCACCAACCGGGACTTTACCCGCCGGGAATGAGCAGTTCTTC
cdr3_aa: CASSPTGTLPAGNEQFF

clone_size: NA
d_call: NA
j_call: TRBJ2-1
v_call: TRBV6-6
cdr3_nt: TGTGCCAGCAGTCCTCGGGGAACCTACAATGAGCAGTTCTTC
cdr3_aa: CASSPRGTYNEQFF

clone_size: NA
d_call: NA
j_call: TRBJ1-6
v_call: TRBV3-1/TRBV3-2
cdr3_nt: TGTGCCAGCAGCCAAGGTCTCCCAAGGCTAAATTCACCCCTCCACTTT
cdr3_aa: CASSQGLPRLNSPLHF

clone_size: NA
d_call: NA
j_call: TRBJ1-5
v_call: TRBV28
cdr3_nt: TGTGCCAGCAGTCCCGGGCAGGGTTGGAATAGCAATCAGCCCCAGCATTTT
cdr3_aa: CASSPGQGWNSNQPQHF

clone_size: NA
d_call: NA
j_call: TRBJ1-5
v_call: TRBV5-6
cdr3_nt: TGTGCCAGCAGCTCCGGGATGGGAGACTCGCCCCAGCATTTT
cdr3_aa: CASSSGMGDSPQHF

clone_size: NA
d_call: TRBD1
j_call: TRBJ1-1
v_call: TRBV6-5
cdr3_nt: TGTGCCAGCAGAGGGACAGGGAGGACTGAAGCTTTCTTT
cdr3_aa: CASRGTGRTEAFF

clone_size: NA
d_call: TRBD2
j_call: TRBJ2-3
v_call: TRBV6-1
cdr3_nt: TGTGCCAGCAGTGAAAGGCTAGCGGGGGCACCTGGGGATACGCAGTATTTT
cdr3_aa: CASSERLAGAPGDTQYF

clone_size: NA
d_call: NA
j_call: TRBJ1-3
v_call: TRBV11-2
cdr3_nt: TGTGCCAGCAGCGTTAGCGGGTCCGAAGGAAACACCATATATTTT
cdr3_aa: CASSVSGSEGNTIYF

clone_size: NA
d_call: TRBD1
j_call: TRBJ1-2
v_call: TRBV5-5
cdr3_nt: TGTGCCAGCAGCGATCCGGACAGGCTCATCTATGGCTACACCTTC
cdr3_aa: CASSDPDRLIYGYTF

clone_size: once
d_call: TRBD1
j_call: TRBJ1-2
v_call: TRBV6-5
cdr3_nt: TGTGCCAGCACCGAACAGGGGGTTAGTGGCTACACCTTC
cdr3_aa: CASTEQGVSGYTF

clone_size: NA
d_call: TRBD1
j_call: TRBJ1-1
v_call: TRBV7-9
cdr3_nt: TGTGCCAGCAGCTTAGAACAGGGGAGGACTGAAGCTTTCTTT
cdr3_aa: CASSLEQGRTEAFF

clone_size: NA
d_call: NA
j_call: TRBJ1-5
v_call: TRBV18
cdr3_nt: TGTGCCAGCTCACCACCTTCAACGGGGGTAGGACAGCCCCAGCATTTT
cdr3_aa: CASSPPSTGVGQPQHF

clone_size: NA
d_call: TRBD1
j_call: TRBJ1-2
v_call: TRBV5-5
cdr3_nt: TGTGCCAGCAGCTATCTGCACCGGGACAGGGTGTTGGACTATGGCTACACCTTC
cdr3_aa: CASSYLHRDRVLDYGYTF

clone_size: NA
d_call: TRBD1
j_call: TRBJ1-2
v_call: TRBV10-3
cdr3_nt: TGTGCCATCAGCGATGGGACAGCGTCTAACTATGGCTACACCTTC
cdr3_aa: CAISDGTASNYGYTF

clone_size: NA
d_call: NA
j_call: TRBJ1-5
v_call: TRBV7-2
cdr3_nt: TGTGCCAGCAGCTTAGCAGGGAGCAATCAGCCCCAGCATTTT
cdr3_aa: CASSLAGSNQPQHF

clone_size: NA
d_call: NA
j_call: TRBJ2-7
v_call: TRBV18
cdr3_nt: TGTGCCAGCTCACCGTCCTCCTACGAGCAGTACTTC
cdr3_aa: CASSPSSYEQYF

clone_size: few
d_call: NA
j_call: TRBJ2-3
v_call: TRBV5-4
cdr3_nt: TGTGCCAGCAGCTTGGGAGGGGGCGGGGGCACAGATACGCAGTATTTT
cdr3_aa: CASSLGGGGGTDTQYF

clone_size: few
d_call: TRBD2
j_call: TRBJ2-1
v_call: TRBV4-1
cdr3_nt: TGCGCCAGCAGCCAAACGGGAGGGACTTCCAACAATGAGCAGTTCTTC
cdr3_aa: CASSQTGGTSNNEQFF

clone_size: NA
d_call: NA
j_call: TRBJ1-1
v_call: TRBV5-1
cdr3_nt: TGCGCCAGCAGCGTTTCACCGGGAAGTAGCGCTTTCTTT
cdr3_aa: CASSVSPGSSAFF